The 20 T cell receptor beta chains below come from one sample, sequenced in a study of beta chain features in type 1 diabetes. Their target antigens are unknown. Expressed TCRB transcripts were sequenced, since all the RNA that had been isolated was reverse transcribed. The table came from immunoSEQ multiplex PCR; TCRdb's copy has only in-frame clones and leaves some out. The repertoire holds approximately 240,000 clones, with under 20% as singletons. Study findings and constraints: Type 1 diabetes patients showed a moderate but significant shortening of TCRB CDR3s in all four CD4+ subsets.

Sequencing was performed on naive CD4+ T cells from blood. The receptors were gathered from a man aged 25-40 years with type 1 diabetes.

In its sample, this clone was seen a few times. The same CDR3 arises from other DNA sequences in this sample as well. V usage is TRBV7-9 and J usage is TRBJ1-1; D call uncertain. The CDR3 runs to 13 residues. V was cut by 4 bases and J by 1 base, with 7 bases left in between. Germline loops: CDR1 SEHNR, CDR2 FQNEAQ (reference sequence). CDR3 sequence reads: CASSSDGNTEAFF. CDR3 nucleotides: TGTGCCAGCAGCTCCGACGGGAACACTGAAGCTTTCTTT.

This clone was observed a few times. The chain is built from TRBV4-3 and TRBJ2-4; TRBD2 is a possible D gene (5 bases). Germline V gene sequence: CDR1 LGHNA, CDR2 YSLEER. The CDR3 is 15 amino acids. V lost 0 bases, J lost 2 bases, and 8 bases lay in between. In DNA, the CDR3 is TGCGCCAGCAGCCAAGATGGGAGTACCAAAAACATTCAGTACTTC. It translates to CASSQDGSTKNIQYF.

This rearrangement joins TRBV7-3 to TRBJ1-1; D is uncertain. CDR1 and CDR2 (germline): SGHTA, FQGTGA. Trimming stripped 5 bases from V and 4 bases from J, with 11 bases between. CDR3 length: 13 residues. CDR3 bases: TGTGCCAGCAGCCGGCAGGCCGGCACTGAAGCTTTCTTT. Translating gives CASSRQAGTEAFF.

The J gene is TRBJ2-7, the V gene TRBV7-6; weak D call: TRBD2 (7 bases). V shed 3 bases and J shed 2 bases, with 14 bases lying between them. Germline-derived CDR1 and CDR2 are SGHVS and FNYEAQ. CDR3 length: 15 amino acids. CDR3 sequence (DNA): TGTGCCAGCAGCTTGGACAGCGGGGATACCTACGAGCAGTACTTC. Amino acids: CASSLDSGDTYEQYF.

This clone was detected only a few times. This rearrangement joins TRBV28 to TRBJ2-1, with no clear D. This CDR3 comprises 11 residues. Trimming took 7 bases from V and 10 from J, leaving 11 bases between them. Germline CDR1 MDHEN, CDR2 SYDVKM. CDR3 sequence: CASTLYHEQFF. CDR3 coding DNA: TGTGCCAGCACTCTATATCACGAGCAGTTCTTC.

This clone was detected a few times. The genes are TRBV29-1 and TRBJ2-2, with TRBD2 as a possible D gene (5 bases). The germline V gene has CDR1 SQVTM and CDR2 ANQGSEA. V dropped 7 bases and J dropped 4 bases, with 7 bases sitting between them. The CDR3 consists of 11 residues. This CDR3 is CSAGFTGELFF. CDR3 nucleotide sequence: TGCAGCGCGGGATTCACCGGGGAGCTGTTTTTT.

The genes are TRBV6-5 and TRBJ2-3, with D possibly being TRBD1 (6 bases). This CDR3 spans 14 amino acids. The germline V gene encodes CDR1 MNHEY and CDR2 SVGAGI. V was pared by 5 bases and J by 2 bases, with 11 bases between. The CDR3 region has the DNA TGTGCCAGCAGTAGGACAGATGTCACAGATACGCAGTATTTT. Protein product: CASSRTDVTDTQYF.

This clone appeared a few times. V gene TRBV28 combines with J gene TRBJ1-1; TRBD1 agrees at 10 bases. The CDR3 totals 15 residues. From germline, CDR1 is MDHEN and CDR2 SYDVKM. V was pared by 6 bases and J by 1 base, with 5 bases of the junction left unmatched. In nucleotides, the CDR3 is TGTGCCAGCAGCCCGAGGACAGGGGGGAACACTGAAGCTTTCTTT. It yields the protein CASSPRTGGNTEAFF.

This chain connects TRBV5-1 to TRBJ2-3, with 8 bases matching TRBD1. The V gene end was trimmed by 5 bases and the J gene end by 1 base; junction bases not matched to a gene: 12. The CDR3 is 17 residues long. In germline, CDR1 is SGHRS, CDR2 YFSETQ. CDR3 DNA sequence: TGCGCCAGCAGTTCTCGGGGAGGACAGGGCGGCACAGATACGCAGTATTTT. It is translated as CASSSRGGQGGTDTQYF.

J is TRBJ2-7 and V is TRBV7-2; the D gene could be TRBD1 or TRBD2 (6 bases each). V lost 5 bases and J 6 bases, leaving 17 bases between the germline ends. The CDR3 contains 14 residues. The V gene's germline CDR1 is SGHTA and CDR2 FQGNSA. The CDR3 coding sequence is TGTGCCAGCAGCCCGCGGGGACACCCAGGCGAGCAGTACTTC. This codes for CASSPRGHPGEQYF.

The chain's CDR3 is CASSQDGAGLQETQYF. The DNA for the CDR3 is TGTGCCAGCAGCCAAGATGGGGCAGGTCTTCAAGAGACCCAGTACTTC. The chain employs TRBV14 and TRBJ2-5, with D perhaps matching TRBD1 (5 bases). Trimming removed 0 bases from V and 2 bases from J, with 13 bases in between. From germline, CDR1 is SGHDN and CDR2 FVKESK. This CDR3 contains 16 residues.

The sample holds a few counts of this clone. Other DNA sequences in the sample encode the same CDR3. This chain's CDR3 is CSVERQLNTEAFF. The CDR3 coding sequence is TGCAGCGTTGAAAGACAGTTGAACACTGAAGCTTTCTTT. The chain employs TRBV29-1 and TRBJ1-1, with D perhaps matching TRBD1 (5 bases). This CDR3 region has 13 residues. The germline V and J ends were trimmed by 2 bases and 0 bases, with 7 bases remaining between them. Germline lookup yields CDR1 SQVTM and CDR2 ANQGSEA. Full variable domain (rest looked up from reference TRBV29-1 and TRBJ1-1): SAVISQKPSRDICQRGTSLTIQCQVDSQVTMMFWYRQQPGQSLTLIATANQGSEATYESGFVIDKFPISRPNLTFSTLTVSNMSPEDSSIYLCSVERQLNTEAFFGQGTRLTVV.

The chain employs TRBV7-9 and TRBJ2-6, with a possible D match to TRBD1 (6 bases). The germline V gene encodes CDR1 SEHNR and CDR2 FQNEAQ (reference sequence). Trimming removed 0 bases at V and 3 bases at J, with 18 bases between. There are 19 residues in the CDR3. The DNA of the CDR3 is TGTGCCAGCAGCTTAGCTTTCGCCAGGGGTCCCGTTGGGGCCAACGTCCTGACTTTC. Translated: CASSLAFARGPVGANVLTF.

The rearrangement joins TRBV27 to TRBJ2-7, with D tentatively TRBD1 or TRBD2 (6 bases each). The CDR3 is 15 amino acids. Trimming pared 5 bases from V and 5 bases from J, leaving 19 bases between. Germline assignment: CDR1 MNHEY and CDR2 SMNVEV (reference sequence). The DNA of the CDR3 is TGTGCCAGCAGTATCCTCCGTTCGAGGGGGGACGAGCAGTACTTC. It is translated as CASSILRSRGDEQYF.

The rearrangement uses TRBV28 and TRBJ2-5; D might be TRBD1 (6 bases). Trimming took off 8 bases at V and 1 base at J, with 8 bases between the two ends. This CDR3 comprises 12 residues. Germline lookup yields CDR1 MDHEN and CDR2 SYDVKM. CDR3 nucleotides: TGTGCCAGCGGACAGTTCCAAGAGACCCAGTACTTC. This encodes CASGQFQETQYF.

This chain uses TRBV9 with TRBJ2-4, with 10 bases matching TRBD1. Germline-derived CDR1 and CDR2 are SGDLS and YYNGEE. This CDR3 region has 14 residues. V was clipped by 4 bases and J by 6 bases; unmatched bases: 4. The CDR3: CASSPGQGGNIQYF. CDR3 DNA: TGTGCCAGCAGCCCCGGACAGGGGGGAAACATTCAGTACTTC.

This chain uses TRBV7-9 with TRBJ2-5; D might be TRBD2 (6 bases). The CDR3 totals 15 residues. The germline V gene encodes CDR1 SEHNR and CDR2 FQNEAQ (reference sequence). V was trimmed by 4 bases and J by 3 bases, leaving 15 bases between them. CDR3 sequence reads: CASSSSGRREETQYF. CDR3 nucleotides: TGTGCCAGCAGCTCGTCAGGGAGGAGGGAAGAGACCCAGTACTTC. Looking up the rest from reference TRBV7-9 and TRBJ2-5 gives the full variable domain: DTGVSQNPRHKITKRGQNVTFRCDPISEHNRLYWYRQTLGQGPEFLTYFQNEAQLEKSRLLSDRFSAERPKGSFSTLEIQRTEQGDSAMYLCASSSSGRREETQYFGPGTRLLVL.

This clone has just a few counts. The chain joins TRBV28 to TRBJ2-1; the D is unclear. The CDR3 totals 12 residues. Germline CDR1 MDHEN, CDR2 SYDVKM. Trimming left V 5 bases short and J 14 bases short, with 16 bases between. The CDR3 sequence: CASSPRGEREFF. Here the CDR3 DNA reads TGTGCCAGCAGTCCCAGAGGTGAAAGGGAGTTCTTC.

This clone was seen a few times. The rearrangement links TRBV7-9 to TRBJ2-7, with 8 bases that match TRBD2. CDR1 and CDR2 from the germline V gene are SEHNR and FQNEAQ (reference sequence). The length of the CDR3 is 15 residues. The ends lost 4 bases at V and 5 bases at J; junction bases unmatched: 10. The CDR3 DNA reads as TGTGCCAGCAGCTCGTCAATAGCGGGAAACAACGAGCAGTACTTC. Translating it yields CASSSSIAGNNEQYF.

This clone was detected only a few times. An end of the junction does not agree with germline; a read error may underlie this. J is TRBJ1-4 and V is TRBV29-1; D unresolved. From germline, CDR1 is SQVTM and CDR2 ANQGSEA. This CDR3 is built from 14 residues. CDR3 loop: CSVKDGGAYEKLFF. For the CDR3, the DNA is TGCAGCGTTAAAGATGGCGGTGCTTATGAAAAACTGTTTTTT.